These T cell receptor beta chains were read from a single sample in a study of cytomegalovirus exposure and HLA in healthy donors. TCRdb keeps only in-frame clones here, not all; method: immunoSEQ multiplex PCR. The sample records 110,000 or so clones, around three quarters being singletons. The sample taken for sequencing was PBMCs. These receptors originate from a middle-aged man in good health and CMV-seropositive. The CDR3 runs from the conserved cysteine through the conserved F or W. A D gene is named only where the DNA matches it firmly. Clone sizes are given selectively: once, few, many, or a class where the clone is expanded.

j_gene: TRBJ2-1; abundance: -; v_gene: TRBV7-2; d_gene: -; CDR3aa: CASSLQGLGEQFF; CDR3nt: TGTGCCAGCAGCCTCCAGGGTTTGGGTGAGCAGTTCTTC
j_gene: TRBJ2-3; abundance: -; v_gene: TRBV5-1; d_gene: -; CDR3aa: CASSLEAGVTLTDTQYF; CDR3nt: TGCGCCAGCAGCTTGGAGGCCGGGGTAACTCTCACAGATACGCAGTATTTT
j_gene: TRBJ2-2; abundance: -; v_gene: TRBV5-1; d_gene: TRBD2; CDR3aa: CAGSTRTSGGINTGELFF; CDR3nt: TGCGCCGGCAGCACCCGGACTAGCGGGGGGATAAACACCGGGGAGCTGTTTTTT
j_gene: TRBJ2-3; abundance: many; v_gene: TRBV21-1; d_gene: -; CDR3aa: CASSPHLAPYGTDTQYF; CDR3nt: TGTGCCAGCAGCCCCCATTTAGCCCCATATGGCACAGATACGCAGTATTTT
j_gene: TRBJ2-5; abundance: -; v_gene: TRBV2; d_gene: -; CDR3aa: CASSVGTPETQYF; CDR3nt: TGTGCCAGCAGCGTGGGGACACCAGAGACCCAGTACTTC
j_gene: TRBJ2-2; abundance: -; v_gene: TRBV6-5; d_gene: -; CDR3aa: CASSYSIRETGELFF; CDR3nt: TGTGCCAGCAGTTACTCGATCCGGGAGACCGGGGAGCTGTTTTTT
j_gene: TRBJ2-5; abundance: -; v_gene: TRBV7-3; d_gene: -; CDR3aa: CASSKGTRPETQYF; CDR3nt: TGTGCCAGCAGCAAAGGGACAAGGCCCGAGACCCAGTACTTC
j_gene: TRBJ1-2; abundance: -; v_gene: TRBV6-6; d_gene: TRBD1; CDR3aa: CASSYSIGTANYGYTF; CDR3nt: TGTGCCAGCAGTTACTCAATAGGGACAGCCAACTATGGCTACACCTTC
j_gene: TRBJ1-6; abundance: once; v_gene: TRBV5-4; d_gene: TRBD1; CDR3aa: CASSRDRDSPLHF; CDR3nt: TGTGCCAGCAGCCGGGACAGGGACTCACCCCTCCACTTT
j_gene: TRBJ2-3; abundance: -; v_gene: TRBV5-1; d_gene: -; CDR3aa: CASSQLASDTQYF; CDR3nt: TGCGCCAGCAGTCAGCTAGCTTCAGATACGCAGTATTTT
j_gene: TRBJ2-1; abundance: -; v_gene: TRBV4-3; d_gene: -; CDR3aa: CASSQELGYNEQFF; CDR3nt: TGCGCCAGCAGCCAAGAGCTAGGATACAATGAGCAGTTCTTC
j_gene: TRBJ2-7; abundance: -; v_gene: TRBV29-1; d_gene: TRBD1; CDR3aa: CSVGTALNSYEQYF; CDR3nt: TGCAGCGTAGGGACAGCACTGAATTCCTACGAGCAGTACTTC
j_gene: TRBJ1-2; abundance: -; v_gene: TRBV30; d_gene: TRBD1; CDR3aa: CAWSERTGLRYYGYTF; CDR3nt: TGTGCCTGGAGTGAGCGGACAGGGTTGAGGTACTATGGCTACACCTTC
j_gene: TRBJ2-7; abundance: -; v_gene: TRBV5-1; d_gene: TRBD1; CDR3aa: CASSREGTGGYEQYF; CDR3nt: TGCGCCAGCAGCCGCGAGGGGACAGGGGGCTACGAGCAGTACTTC
j_gene: TRBJ1-5; abundance: few; v_gene: TRBV15; d_gene: TRBD1; CDR3aa: CATSRVTPGQGLYSNQPQHF; CDR3nt: TGTGCCACCAGCAGAGTAACACCGGGACAGGGACTATATAGCAATCAGCCCCAGCATTTT
j_gene: TRBJ2-3; abundance: -; v_gene: TRBV5-1; d_gene: TRBD2; CDR3aa: CASGGLAGETDTQYF; CDR3nt: TGCGCCAGCGGAGGACTAGCGGGGGAAACAGATACGCAGTATTTT
j_gene: TRBJ2-1; abundance: -; v_gene: TRBV5-5; d_gene: -; CDR3aa: CASSGAGTTYNEQFF; CDR3nt: TGTGCCAGCAGCGGTGCCGGGACAACCTACAATGAGCAGTTCTTC
j_gene: TRBJ1-5; abundance: -; v_gene: TRBV7-9; d_gene: -; CDR3aa: CSSSSERQSGDQPQHF; CDR3nt: TGTTCCAGCAGCAGTGAGAGACAGTCAGGCGATCAGCCCCAGCATTTT
j_gene: TRBJ2-7; abundance: -; v_gene: TRBV5-4; d_gene: -; CDR3aa: CASSLGRTAAYEQYF; CDR3nt: TGTGCCAGCAGCTTGGGAAGGACAGCAGCCTACGAGCAGTACTTC
j_gene: TRBJ2-7; abundance: -; v_gene: TRBV4-1; d_gene: TRBD1; CDR3aa: CASSQHTRPRDSYEQYF; CDR3nt: TGCGCCAGCAGCCAACACACACGACCTCGGGACAGCTACGAGCAGTACTTC
j_gene: TRBJ2-5; abundance: -; v_gene: TRBV7-8; d_gene: TRBD2; CDR3aa: CASSLGLAGVREQYF; CDR3nt: TGTGCCAGCAGCTTAGGACTAGCGGGGGTCCGGGAGCAGTACTTC
j_gene: TRBJ2-5; abundance: -; v_gene: TRBV10-3; d_gene: -; CDR3aa: CAISTQDQETQYF; CDR3nt: TGTGCCATCAGTACCCAGGACCAAGAGACCCAGTACTTC
j_gene: TRBJ2-5; abundance: once; v_gene: TRBV4-1; d_gene: TRBD2; CDR3aa: CASSQARWEGLETQYF; CDR3nt: TGCGCCAGCAGCCAAGCCCGCTGGGAGGGCTTGGAGACCCAGTACTTC
j_gene: TRBJ2-7; abundance: -; v_gene: TRBV7-9; d_gene: -; CDR3aa: CASSDPFGGASSYEQYF; CDR3nt: TGTGCCAGCAGCGATCCATTCGGCGGGGCTAGCTCCTACGAGCAGTACTTC
j_gene: TRBJ2-7; abundance: -; v_gene: TRBV15; d_gene: -; CDR3aa: CATSPSGGWEQYF; CDR3nt: TGTGCCACCAGCCCAAGCGGAGGGTGGGAGCAGTACTTC
j_gene: TRBJ1-4; abundance: -; v_gene: TRBV5-1; d_gene: -; CDR3aa: CASLYRDNEKLFF; CDR3nt: TGCGCCAGCCTGTACAGAGATAATGAAAAACTGTTTTTT
j_gene: TRBJ1-5; abundance: -; v_gene: TRBV6-1; d_gene: -; CDR3aa: CASSVGNQPQHF; CDR3nt: TGTGCCAGCAGTGTAGGCAATCAGCCCCAGCATTTT
j_gene: TRBJ1-2; abundance: -; v_gene: TRBV28; d_gene: TRBD1; CDR3aa: CASGGQGNYGYTF; CDR3nt: TGTGCCAGCGGCGGACAGGGCAACTATGGCTACACCTTC
j_gene: TRBJ1-6; abundance: -; v_gene: TRBV7-2; d_gene: TRBD1; CDR3aa: CASSFSGGNNSPLHF; CDR3nt: TGTGCCAGCAGCTTTTCAGGGGGTAATAATTCACCCCTCCACTTT
j_gene: TRBJ1-2; abundance: -; v_gene: TRBV18; d_gene: -; CDR3aa: CASSPTQGYYTF; CDR3nt: TGTGCCAGCTCACCTACGCAGGGGTACTACACCTTC
j_gene: TRBJ2-5; abundance: -; v_gene: TRBV7-2; d_gene: -; CDR3aa: CASSLASSSKETQYF; CDR3nt: TGTGCCAGCAGCTTAGCGAGTAGTAGTAAAGAGACCCAGTACTTC
j_gene: TRBJ2-3; abundance: -; v_gene: TRBV9; d_gene: TRBD2; CDR3aa: CASSARLAGPTDTQYF; CDR3nt: TGTGCCAGCAGCGCCCGACTAGCGGGACCCACAGATACGCAGTATTTT
j_gene: TRBJ2-5; abundance: -; v_gene: TRBV18; d_gene: TRBD1; CDR3aa: CASSPRQGAEETQYF; CDR3nt: TGTGCCAGCTCACCCCGACAGGGGGCCGAGGAGACCCAGTACTTC
j_gene: TRBJ2-5; abundance: few; v_gene: TRBV9; d_gene: -; CDR3aa: CASSAYKDSQETQYF; CDR3nt: TGTGCCAGCAGCGCGTATAAGGACAGCCAAGAGACCCAGTACTTC
j_gene: TRBJ2-1; abundance: -; v_gene: TRBV11-3; d_gene: -; CDR3aa: CASSPGHNSYNEQFF; CDR3nt: TGTGCCAGCAGCCCCGGACACAACTCCTACAATGAGCAGTTCTTC
j_gene: TRBJ2-1; abundance: few; v_gene: TRBV5-4; d_gene: TRBD2; CDR3aa: CASSLVKLAGGRDEQFF; CDR3nt: TGTGCCAGCAGCTTGGTTAAGCTAGCGGGGGGGCGGGATGAGCAGTTCTTC
j_gene: TRBJ2-4; abundance: -; v_gene: TRBV5-4; d_gene: -; CDR3aa: CASSLGGLGAKNIQYF; CDR3nt: TGTGCCAGCAGCTTGGGCGGCCTAGGAGCCAAAAACATTCAGTACTTC